Presented here are 5 T cell receptor beta chains from one specimen sequenced in a study of blood T cell repertoires in COVID-19. Sequenced by immunoSEQ multiplex PCR; TCRdb stores in-frame clones only, minus some. The sample consists of about 58,000 clones, around 76% of them appearing once. What was sequenced was peripheral blood. The receptors derive from a human donor in a cohort sampled during active COVID-19.

The gene calls are TRBV28 and TRBJ2-7; TRBD2 agrees at 7 bases. V lost 8 bases to trimming and J lost 3 bases; unmatched junction nucleotides: 7. The germline gives CDR1 MDHEN, CDR2 SYDVKM. This CDR3 is built from 13 residues. The CDR3 region has the DNA TGTGCCAGCGGACTAGTCAAGAGCTACGAGCAGTACTTC. Its translation is CASGLVKSYEQYF.

This CDR3 is CASSLGGYSNQPQHF. DNA of the CDR3: TGTGCCAGCAGTTTAGGGGGGTATAGCAATCAGCCCCAGCATTTT. This chain links TRBV27 with TRBJ1-5; possible D gene TRBD1, 5 bases. The length of the CDR3 is 15 residues. Between the trimmed V and J ends, which lost 2 bases and 0 bases, there was a span of 8 bases. Germline loops: CDR1 MNHEY, CDR2 SMNVEV (reference sequence).

This rearrangement joins TRBV3-1 (or the pseudogene TRBV3-2) to TRBJ2-7; the match to TRBD2 covers 15 bases. The CDR3 totals 17 residues. With V trimmed by 4 bases and J by 0 bases, 4 bases remained unmatched. The V gene's germline CDR1 is LGHDT and CDR2 YNNKEL (reference sequence). The CDR3, as DNA: TGTGCCAGCAGCCTCGGGACTAGCGGGAGGAGCTCCTACGAGCAGTACTTC. It specifies CASSLGTSGRSSYEQYF.

The chain combines TRBV4-3 with TRBJ2-6, with 8 bases identical to TRBD1. The CDR3 contains 17 residues. Germline V CDR1 and CDR2: LGHNA, YSLEER. V shed 4 bases, J shed 2 bases, and the junction held 7 bases outside the gene matches. This CDR3 is CASSPQQGATGANVLTF. The CDR3 DNA follows: TGCGCCAGCAGCCCACAGCAGGGGGCAACTGGGGCCAACGTCCTGACTTTC.

The chain joins TRBV21-1 to TRBJ2-1; the D call TRBD2 from the table was never checked on the DNA. TRBV21-1 is a documented pseudogene. The CDR3 consists of 15 residues. Here the CDR3 DNA reads TGTGCCAGCAAGGCGGCGTGGAGCTCCTACAATGAGCAGTTCTTC. Protein: CASKAAWSSYNEQFF.